These 18 T cell receptor beta chains came from one sample sequenced in a study of blood T cells in healthy people across ages (dated by TCRdb to the mid-2010s). The receptor library was made with 5' RACE. Sequenced on an Illumina HiSeq 2500. A second roughly 7 to 12 cycle PCR used a sample-barcoded 5' primer and a J-beta primer mix. TCRdb redid the processing of the public reads, applying fastp at Q25 and MiXCR, and retained in-frame beta chains. Under each unique CDR3 protein, matching rows form one entry showing the most common genes and DNA. This sample lists about 1,500,000 distinct CDR3 sequences; 35% to 45% were detected once. Jointly, the top ten make up 7.9% of the sample. Material for sequencing was blood. These receptors came from a woman under 30 in good health.

This chain links TRBV27 with TRBJ1-2, with no clear D. Trimming took off 5 bases at V and 4 bases at J, with 14 bases between the two ends. This CDR3 contains 14 residues. The germline gives CDR1 MNHEY, CDR2 SMNVEV (reference sequence). CDR3 protein: CASSQTSGFYGYTF. The DNA of the CDR3 is TGTGCCAGCAGTCAAACTTCGGGGTTCTATGGCTACACCTTC.

The table lists this clonotype with a count of one. CDR3 sequence: CSAVLAGGSNEQFF. The CDR3, as DNA: TGCAGTGCCGTGCTAGCGGGAGGGAGCAATGAGCAGTTCTTC. The gene calls are TRBV20-1 and TRBJ2-1; 12 bases line up with TRBD2. Per the germline V gene, CDR1 is DFQATT and CDR2 is SNEGSKA (reference sequence). This CDR3 comprises 14 residues. The junction had 6 bases not matched to a gene; V was cut back by 6 bases and J by 6 bases.

The rearrangement uses TRBV27 and TRBJ2-3, with D unclear. V shed 5 bases and J shed 5 bases, with 11 bases lying between them. CDR1 and CDR2 (germline): MNHEY, SMNVEV (reference sequence). The CDR3 has 13 residues. CDR3 sequence (DNA): TGTGCCAGCAGTGTAAGTCTGGGAGATACGCAGTATTTT. Its protein is CASSVSLGDTQYF.

The chain joins TRBV10-3 to TRBJ1-1; no reliable D call. The CDR3 is made up of 13 amino acids. Germline-derived CDR1 and CDR2 are ENHRY and SYGVKD. Trimming cost V 6 bases and J 0 bases, with 8 bases left between them. In DNA form, the CDR3 reads TGTGCCATCAGCGCGTCAGTGAACACTGAAGCTTTCTTT. Translation gives CAISASVNTEAFF.

The CDR3 DNA is TGTGCCATCATGATGACGGAGAACACTGAAGCTTTCTTT. Translation gives CAIMMTENTEAFF. This chain joins TRBV10-3 and TRBJ1-1; D is unclear. CDR1 and CDR2 from the germline V gene are ENHRY and SYGVKD. This CDR3 is 13 amino acids long. V gave up 7 bases and J gave up 1 base, with 10 bases separating them.

J is TRBJ1-4 and V is TRBV7-9, with D maybe TRBD1 (5 bases). Germline V lookup: CDR1 SEHNR, CDR2 FQNEAQ (reference sequence). Trimming left V 0 bases short and J 8 bases short, with 16 bases between. The CDR3 totals 16 residues. The CDR3 spells CASSLAVGDLREKLFF. CDR3 in DNA: TGTGCCAGCAGCTTAGCGGTGGGGGACTTAAGAGAAAAACTGTTTTTT.

This clonotype has more than one count but fewer than ten. This chain connects TRBV29-1 to TRBJ2-7; 11 bases align to TRBD1. Per germline, CDR1 SQVTM and CDR2 ANQGSEA. The CDR3 covers 16 residues. The J segment lost 0 bases and the V segment lost 4 bases, leaving 8 bases of the junction unmatched. CDR3 bases: TGCAGCGTTGGGGGCACCGGGACAGGGGGCTCCTACGAGCAGTACTTC. Its protein product is CSVGGTGTGGSYEQYF.

This chain uses TRBV20-1 with TRBJ1-2, with 11 nucleotides matching TRBD1. After removal of 1 base from V and 2 bases from J, the junction contained 9 bases not matched to a gene. Germline assignment: CDR1 DFQATT and CDR2 SNEGSKA (reference sequence). CDR3 length equals 17 residues. This CDR3 is CSARGGTGGKGNYGYTF. DNA for the CDR3: TGCAGTGCTAGAGGGGGGACAGGGGGGAAGGGGAACTATGGCTACACCTTC.

The chain employs TRBV20-1 and TRBJ2-3, with 10 bases that match TRBD2. The ends lost 5 bases at V and 3 bases at J; junction bases unmatched: 5. CDR3 size: 14 residues. The germline CDR1 and CDR2 sequences are DFQATT and SNEGSKA (reference sequence). In DNA, the CDR3 is TGCAGTGCTCTAGCTAGCGGGAGTACAGATACGCAGTATTTT. Protein: CSALASGSTDTQYF.

This clonotype turned up a few times. The chain recombines TRBV25-1 with TRBJ1-5; D may be TRBD1 (5 bases). Per the germline V gene, CDR1 is MGHDK and CDR2 is SYGVNS. V lost 1 base and J lost 4, with 8 bases in between. This CDR3 comprises 14 residues. CDR3 loop: CASSESGDNQPQHF. In nucleotides, the CDR3 is TGTGCCAGCAGTGAATCGGGGGATAATCAGCCCCAGCATTTT. The complete variable domain, with remaining parts taken from reference TRBV25-1 and TRBJ1-5, reads EADIYQTPRYLVIGTGKKITLECSQTMGHDKMYWYQQDPGMELHLIHYSYGVNSTEKGDLSSESTVSRIRTEHFPLTLESARPSHTSQYLCASSESGDNQPQHFGDGTRLSIL.

The CDR3 DNA reads TGTGCCATTACCCCTAGCGGGGGCTACGAGCAGTACTTC. The encoded protein is CAITPSGGYEQYF. This chain uses TRBV7-9 with TRBJ2-7; 10 bases line up with TRBD2. Germline CDR1 SEHNR, CDR2 FQNEAQ (reference sequence). Germline trimming cut 10 bases from V and 3 bases from J; bases unmatched to any gene: 6. The CDR3 covers 13 residues.

V gene TRBV18 combines with J gene TRBJ2-1; D gene uncertain. V was clipped by 5 bases and J by 4 bases, with 9 bases between them. Germline lookup yields CDR1 KGHSH and CDR2 LQKENI. This CDR3 spans 13 amino acids. For the CDR3, the DNA is TGTGCCAGCTCATCCCTCCAGTACAATGAGCAGTTCTTC. This translates into CASSSLQYNEQFF.

The gene calls are TRBV6-1 and TRBJ1-5, with TRBD1 as a possible D gene (5 bases). The germline CDR1 and CDR2 sequences are MNHNS and SASEGT. CDR3 length: 17 amino acids. V was clipped by 4 bases and J by 2 bases, with 18 bases between them. CDR3 region: CASSGTTGGLGNQPQHF. In DNA, the CDR3 is TGTGCCAGCAGTGGGACCACGGGGGGTCTTGGCAATCAGCCCCAGCATTTT.

The chain combines TRBV20-1 with TRBJ2-7; 7 bases map to TRBD1. The J segment lost 3 bases and the V segment lost 1 base, leaving 6 bases of the junction unmatched. The CDR3 loop spans 14 amino acids. Per germline, CDR1 DFQATT and CDR2 SNEGSKA (reference sequence). This CDR3 is CSARGVQGIYEQYF. As DNA, the CDR3 is TGCAGTGCTAGAGGGGTACAGGGGATCTACGAGCAGTACTTC.

A few counts support this clonotype. The chain couples TRBV6-2 or TRBV6-3 to TRBJ1-2; D is uncertain. V was clipped by 2 bases and J by 8 bases, with 9 bases between them. The CDR3 runs to 12 residues. Germline V gene data show CDR1 as MNHEY and CDR2 as SVGEGT. The CDR3 reads CASSYKTWGYTF. The CDR3, as DNA: TGTGCCAGCAGTTACAAAACCTGGGGCTACACCTTC.

The chain recombines TRBV7-7 with TRBJ2-5; the match to TRBD2 covers 11 bases. The end of the DNA aligns better with TRBJ2-7, so the J call may be wrong. Germline-derived CDR1 and CDR2 are SSHAT and FNYEAQ (reference sequence). CDR3 size: 15 residues. CDR3 nucleotide sequence: TGTGCCAGCAGTCCAACTAGCGGGAGCTTCGGCGAGCAGTACTTC. It yields the protein CASSPTSGSFGEQYF.

This clonotype was found a few times. In nucleotides, the CDR3 is TGTGCCAGCGTAGAAGGTCGGGCTTTCTTT. This codes for CASVEGRAFF. This chain links TRBV2 with TRBJ1-1; D ambiguous. This CDR3 comprises 10 residues. V lost 8 bases and J 11 bases, leaving 12 bases between the germline ends. Per the germline V gene, CDR1 is SNHLY and CDR2 is FYNNEI.

For the CDR3, the DNA is TGCAGTGCTAGTGCGGGGGGCAGGGGGGTATCAGATACGCAGTATTTT. It specifies CSASAGGRGVSDTQYF. The genes are TRBV20-1 and TRBJ2-3, with D maybe TRBD2 (8 bases). Trimming shortened V by 3 bases and J by 4 bases, and 20 bases separated the two germline ends. CDR1 is DFQATT, CDR2 SNEGSKA, per germline (reference sequence). The CDR3 extends over 16 amino acids.